The T cell receptor (beta chain) under discussion was sequenced for a study of cytomegalovirus exposure and HLA in healthy donors. Study findings and constraints: The study labeled more than 150 TCR beta chains cytomegalovirus-associated. Cytomegalovirus status was reportedly diagnosed by the classifier with high sensitivity and specificity.

Trimming removed 5 bases from V and 0 bases from J, with 21 bases in between. Germline CDR1 is MNHNS and CDR2 is SASEGT. The CDR3 has 18 residues. Turning to this clone: Its matching antigen is unknown.

Data came from immunoSEQ multiplex PCR; TCRdb stores just in-frame clones and leaves some out. The sample records approximately 140,000 clones, about four fifths being singletons. The sequence came from a woman in her 30s in good health and CMV-seronegative. Sequenced: PBMCs. This rearrangement joins TRBV6-1 to TRBJ2-3, with D perhaps matching TRBD1 (6 bases). In DNA form, the CDR3 reads TGTGCCAGCAGTCAAGAAGGGACATGGTCCTCTAGCACAGATACGCAGTATTTT. Its translation: CASSQEGTWSSSTDTQYF.